This TCR beta chain was identified during a study of blood T cell repertoires in COVID-19. Study-level background: The analysed material was cDNA or gDNA that came from T cells, B-cell-depleted T cells, or PBMCs.

Authors' methods: Amplified reference gene primers provided the basis for estimating nucleated cell counts. Clones were read by immunoSEQ multiplex PCR, and TCRdb kept only the in-frame ones, dropping some. V, J and clone size derive from that table, while D and trimming were established from the DNA sequence. The data show 230,000 or so clones, with about 79% seen just once and around 2.4% held by the top ten. CDR1 MNHEY and CDR2 SVGEGT come from the germline V gene. The V and J ends lost 5 bases and 8 bases respectively, with 15 bases between them. The CDR3 is made up of 13 amino acids. The V gene is TRBV6-2 or TRBV6-3, the J gene TRBJ1-2; D is unresolved. Sequencing used peripheral blood. This sequence originates from a man aged 35 to 55 who had recovered from COVID-19. CDR3 sequence: CASSPRGSRGYTF. The CDR3 nucleotides are TGTGCCAGCAGTCCACGCGGTTCCCGGGGCTACACCTTC.